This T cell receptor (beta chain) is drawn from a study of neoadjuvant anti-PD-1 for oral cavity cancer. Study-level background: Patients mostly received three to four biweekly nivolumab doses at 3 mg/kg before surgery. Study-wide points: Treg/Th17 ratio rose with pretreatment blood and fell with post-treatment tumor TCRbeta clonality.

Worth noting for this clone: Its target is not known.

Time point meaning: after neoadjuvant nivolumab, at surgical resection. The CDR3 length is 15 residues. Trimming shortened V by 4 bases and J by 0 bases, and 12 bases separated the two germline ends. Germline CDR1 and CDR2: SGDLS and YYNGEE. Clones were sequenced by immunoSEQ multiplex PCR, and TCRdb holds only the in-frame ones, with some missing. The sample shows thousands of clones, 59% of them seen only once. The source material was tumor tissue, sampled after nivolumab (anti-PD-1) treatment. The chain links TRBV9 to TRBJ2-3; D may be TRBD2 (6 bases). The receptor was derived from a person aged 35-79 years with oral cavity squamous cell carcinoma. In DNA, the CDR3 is TGTGCCAGCAGCCTGGGACTTTATAGCACAGATACGCAGTATTTT. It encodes CASSLGLYSTDTQYF.